The T cell receptor beta chain described here comes from a study of vaccination and CD4 T cells after COVID-19. As for the study in general: The stimulus for the cells was overlapping spike peptides derived from SARS-CoV-2, HCoV-NL63, HCoV-OC43 and HCoV-229E. Study-wide points: It was found that, in convalescent patients, 304 of 307 vaccine-specific clones were spike mono-reactive.

With the Oncomine TCR Beta short-read assay, DNA from cultured CD4+ T cells was sequenced. Genomic DNA was drawn out of CD4+ T cells grown in culture. One entry per CDR3 protein results from TCRdb running MiXCR on the PCR reads. This sample has fewer than 9,500 distinct CDR3 sequences; about 34% occur once, and the top ten carry about a fifth. In germline, CDR1 is SEHNR, CDR2 FQNEAQ (reference sequence). CDR3 size: 15 residues. V was shortened by 0 bases and J by 5 bases, with 13 bases between the two germline ends. Turning to this clonotype: What it binds is unknown.

This sample's treatment: roughly 11-day PBMC culture with coronavirus spike peptide pools or control peptides (ViraFEST assay). Before the COVID-19 pandemic (2011-2018), CD4+ T cells were obtained from the unexposed donor. Peptide pool stimulation in ViraFEST expanded antigen-specific T cells, whose TCRs were then sequenced. Every well contained under 2.5 million PBMCs, which were grown with around 9.8 IU/ml IL-2 and roughly 10 ug/ml peptide pools. This clonotype was sampled from a human donor in good health. The genes are TRBV7-9 and TRBJ1-1; tentative D call: TRBD1 (5 bases). The sample taken for sequencing was CD4+ T cells from blood, cultured in vitro. The CDR3 region has the DNA TGTGCCAGCAGCTTAGCGGGGGGAGGTTATACTGAAGCTTTCTTT. It codes for CASSLAGGGYTEAFF.